This TCR beta chain emerged from a study of OX40 agonist ivuxolimab in advanced cancers. With respect to the entire study: The costimulatory receptor OX40 (CD134) was targeted by ivuxolimab, a fully human IgG2 agonistic monoclonal antibody. The monotherapy dose-escalation portion (N ≈ 50 patients) of the phase I ivuxolimab trial is reported in the paper. In the dose-escalation cohort, roughly 80% of patients were male, and the mean age was approximately 64 years, with a range of about 23 to 85. Prior anti-PD-1, anti-PD-L1 or anti-CTLA-4 therapy was permitted, and less than 45% of dose-escalation patients had received checkpoint inhibitors. Of the approximately 54 patients in dose escalation, about 20 had hepatocellular carcinoma, about 15 had melanoma, 9 had renal cell carcinoma and 9 had head and neck cancer. Peripheral TCRbeta sequencing aimed to test whether ivuxolimab altered TCR sequence diversity and caused clonal T-cell expansion. Intravenous ivuxolimab was administered to patients every 2 weeks at six dose levels: 0.01, 0.1, 0.3, 1.5, 3 and 10 mg/kg. Partial responses were achieved by three dose-escalation patients, of whom one had hepatocellular carcinoma and two had cutaneous melanoma. Broad study findings and their caveats: Low levels of normalized T-cell clonal expansion were also seen in some nonresponding patients. At doses of 0.1 to 3.0 mg/kg, clonal expansion of both CD4+ and CD8+ blood T cells was observed from baseline to week 6. After ivuxolimab, more expanded clones were found on average in CD8+ T cells than in CD4+ T cells. Which antigens the clonally expanded peripheral T cells were specific for was not determined. In the 0.1-3.0 mg/kg groups, partial responders had among the lowest normalized peripheral clonal expansion, particularly in CD8+ T cells.

Based on the germline V gene (reference sequence), the CDR1 and CDR2 sequences are SEHNR and FQNEAQ. After removal of 3 bases from V and 3 bases from J, the junction retains 4 bases not matched to a gene. The CDR3 spans 15 residues, from the cysteine through the phenylalanine. Only CDR3 DNA remains: 45 bases, in frame from the first base. To sequence the TCRbeta CDR3 region, genomic DNA was isolated from the sorted cells. The immunoSEQ Assay was used to sequence the TCRbeta CDR3 regions. TCRdb carries this immuneACCESS record with in-frame sequences only. Its versions omit some clonotypes, under half of them owing to an unresolved V gene in the studies checked, with the rest unexplained. The sample table records tens of thousands of clones; around 90% of these occur just once. Of the sample, about 0.7% falls within the top ten clones. Patients with a history of autoimmune disease or receiving systemic immunosuppression were excluded from the trial. Peripheral blood for TCR sequencing was collected from all dose cohorts at baseline, on cycle 4 day 1, and on cycle 7 day 1. Samples were obtained from an open-label, multicenter, first-in-human phase I dose-escalation trial of ivuxolimab. Adults with locally advanced or metastatic melanoma, renal cell carcinoma, hepatocellular carcinoma or head and neck squamous cell carcinoma were enrolled in the trial. Before TCR sequencing, CD4+ and CD8+ T cells were separately sorted from peripheral blood.

As for this clone: The antigen it recognizes is unknown. Base-call qualities are not available, and no considerably larger clone is one nucleotide away.

The input for sequencing was CD4+ or CD8+ T cells sorted from blood, taken in a trial of the OX40 agonist ivuxolimab. Rearrangement joined TRBV7-9 to TRBJ1-4; 7 central bases correspond to TRBD1. The receptor was isolated from an adult with an advanced solid tumor such as melanoma, head and neck, liver or kidney cancer. The DNA reads TGTGCCAGCAGCTTTGGCGGGACAGCTAATGAAAAACTGTTTTTT. The encoded protein is CASSFGGTANEKLFF.